The source of this TCR beta chain is a study of shared clonotypes between healthy human individuals (dated by TCRdb to the early 2020s). In terms of the full investigation: The cohort included a few men and a couple of women between 18 and 49 years of age. For each donor, CD4 naive and CD4 memory were each given three plates, CD8 naive was given two plates, and CD8 memory was given one plate. Leukapheresis yielded between about 0.9 and 10 billion PBMCs per donor. Blood TCR repertoires of five healthy adults were deeply sequenced to estimate repertoire size and the extent of clonotype sharing between individuals. To increase sequencing depth and limit assay-specific biases, different laboratories used diverse techniques to prepare libraries and sequence TCR repertoires. Results the study describes overall, beyond this receptor: Based on pairwise subsampling, the degree of clonotype sharing among donors was expected to be affected by sequencing depth. The genetic and exposure-history diversity represented was limited by the small number of donors. Incomplete sequencing was indicated by rarefaction of sorted-subset datasets, despite the large sequencing depth. Around 5.4% of naive CD4, 3.5% of naive CD8, approximately 2.2% of memory CD4, and about 0.4% of memory CD8 clonotypes were shared across a handful of donors. Sampling was limited to blood, and TCR repertoires in tissue likely differ from TCR repertoires in blood. Compared with non-shared clonotypes, clonotypes shared by all four sorted-subset donors had higher generation probabilities. Estimated clonotype richness was generally larger for naive than for memory subsets.

In regard to this clone: Its antigen is currently not known. No base quality information exists; no much larger clone differs at one position.

Healthy HIV-negative adults with no recently reported acute infections or vaccinations were included as donors. Only Caucasian adults living in Nashville, Tennessee, USA were represented among the donors. Magnetic negative selection was used to enrich CD4+ T cells, after which naive cells were positively selected on CD45RA and the negative fraction became the memory subset. Blood was collected by leukapheresis, and PBMCs were isolated by Ficoll-Histopaque density gradient centrifugation and then cryopreserved in liquid nitrogen vapor phase. Purity and quantity of every magnetically sorted T cell population were checked by analytical flow cytometry. Each sorted fraction had its genomic DNA isolated and then quantified by UV absorbance on a Nanodrop 2000c. Using the deep immunoSEQ assay, multiplex PCR amplified TCR CDR3 regions from genomic DNA. Genomic DNA extracted from each cell subset was distributed evenly over all wells of several immunoSEQ 96-well plates, and each plate served as one replicate. For sorted subsets, around 200 ng genomic DNA, equal to 30,000 to 35,000 T cell genomes, was loaded into each replicate PCR. Purified libraries were quantified with a Qubit 3.0 fluorometer, sized on a Bioanalyzer 2100, and re-quantified with the KAPA Library Quantification kit. A separate single-read 150-cycle Illumina NextSeq 550 flow cell was used to sequence each immunoSEQ 96-well plate. As for the original processing: Because only junctional sequences without quality scores were contained in the immunoSEQ output, filtering matching that applied to full-length reads could not be performed. To assign V/J genes and CDR3, sequences were annotated using PyIR, a Python wrapper for IgBLAST v1.9, with IMGT germline references. Reads were removed for weak V/J assignments (E-value above 1e-6), missing CDR3, stop codons, out-of-frame junctions, or ambiguous translated residues. V3J clonotypes were defined as sequences sharing the same inferred V gene, J gene, and CDR3 amino acid sequence. The percentage overlap between two repertoires was calculated by dividing the number of shared unique clonotypes by the size of the smaller repertoire. Repertoire richness was assessed with RTK rarefaction, the Chao1 estimator, and Recon v2.1 estimates of unobserved clonotypes. Generation probabilities were computed with OLGA for all TCRbeta clonotypes obtained by the gDNA method from several donors. This immuneACCESS table, as held by TCRdb, lists in-frame sequences with V and J called but not all clones. Of the missing ones, under half trace to an unresolved V gene in checked studies; the others have no known cause. That table is the source of V, J and clone size, and D and trimming were worked out from the DNA. The sample yields about 660,000 clones; less than 85% were counted once. The ten largest clonotypes hold over 1.5% of the sample.

The receptor's source is a woman younger than 45 in good health. Sequencing was carried out using memory CD4+ T cells sorted from blood. This sample's cell subset or site label indicates: CD45RA-negative fraction.

The nucleotide sequence is given as TGTGCCAGCAGTTTATTTTATACTGGACCAACCTACGAGCAGTACTTC. Its protein product is CASSLFYTGPTYEQYF. The rearranged chain carries TRBV28 and TRBJ2-7, with the D gene too uncertain to name. The germline V gene sets CDR1 to MDHEN and CDR2 to SYDVKM. V and J lose 1 base and 2 bases, and a span of 15 bases separates them. The CDR3 covers 16 residues, taking in both the cysteine and the phenylalanine. Only CDR3 DNA is held: 48 bases, read in frame from base 1. Beyond the CDR3, the reference TRBV28 and TRBJ2-7 genes provide the residues; the full variable domain reads: DVKVTQSSRYLVKRTGEKVFLECVQDMDHENMFWYRQDPGLGLRLIYFSYDVKMKEKGDIPEGYSVSREKKERFSLILESASTNQTSMYLCASSLFYTGPTYEQYFGPGTRLTVT.